This TCR beta chain was profiled in a study of spatial heterogeneity in lung cancer. Specified time point: sample taken at primary tumor resection. This clonotype was found many times. Its matching antigen is unknown. Using its own MiXCR run on the 5' RACE reads, TCRdb lists one record per CDR3 protein. The profile shows around 8,100 distinct CDR3 sequences, 5% to 6.5% of them singletons. Overall study findings and caveats: The study found that expanded intratumoral alpha and beta TCR counts tracked tumor mutation counts. Beta chains had 12% to 15% coverage of tumor T cells, and alpha chains had roughly 7%.

The sequencing used lung tumor tissue, collected at surgery. This clonotype was sampled from a male donor with early-stage non-small cell lung cancer.

The CDR3 protein is CASRRSLAGGPLQFF. The CDR3 coding sequence is TGTGCCAGCAGACGCTCTTTAGCGGGAGGGCCCCTGCAGTTCTTC. This chain connects TRBV28 to TRBJ2-1; 11 bases align to TRBD2. With V trimmed by 6 bases and J by 12 bases, 13 bases remained unmatched. Germline-derived CDR1 and CDR2 are MDHEN and SYDVKM. The CDR3 length is 15 residues.